The 25 T cell receptor beta chains in this list originate from one sample, sequenced in a study of cytomegalovirus exposure and HLA in healthy donors. 13 Jbeta primers and 60 Vbeta primers were used for the PCR. Only in-frame clones appear in the TCRdb table, and some are missing; sequencing was by immunoSEQ multiplex PCR. The table has some 77,000 clones, roughly three quarters seen once. Sequenced input: PBMCs. The receptors here all came from a woman in her 40s in good health and CMV-seropositive.

The chain joins TRBV19 to TRBJ2-2; TRBD1 agrees at 10 bases. This CDR3 spans 15 amino acids. The germline V gene has CDR1 LNHDA and CDR2 SQIVND (reference sequence). J gave up 4 bases and V 5 bases, and 4 bases lay outside the gene matches. The CDR3 here is CASSSRTGGTGELFF. CDR3 in DNA: TGTGCCAGTAGTTCCAGGACAGGGGGCACCGGGGAGCTGTTTTTT. Together with reference TRBV19 and TRBJ2-2, the CDR3 gives the full variable domain: DGGITQSPKYLFRKEGQNVTLSCEQNLNHDAMYWYRQDPGQGLRLIYYSQIVNDFQKGDIAEGYSVSREKKESFPLTVTSAQKNPTAFYLCASSSRTGGTGELFFGEGSRLTVL.

The rearrangement links TRBV19 to TRBJ2-3, with TRBD1 matching over 8 bases. J gave up 2 bases and V 11 bases, and 6 bases lay outside the gene matches. The CDR3 loop spans 13 amino acids. The germline gives CDR1 LNHDA, CDR2 SQIVND (reference sequence). The CDR3 DNA is TGTGCCTCCCGGGACAGGACCACAGATACGCAGTATTTT. Residues: CASRDRTTDTQYF. Full variable domain (rest looked up from reference TRBV19 and TRBJ2-3): DGGITQSPKYLFRKEGQNVTLSCEQNLNHDAMYWYRQDPGQGLRLIYYSQIVNDFQKGDIAEGYSVSREKKESFPLTVTSAQKNPTAFYLCASRDRTTDTQYFGPGTRLTVL.

The J gene is TRBJ2-1, the V gene TRBV7-7; TRBD2 is a possible D gene (7 bases). The germline V gene encodes CDR1 SSHAT and CDR2 FNYEAQ (reference sequence). The CDR3 spans 15 residues. V was trimmed by 4 bases and J by 10 bases, leaving 20 bases between them. The CDR3 loop is CASSSAGLEGGEQFF. The CDR3 DNA reads TGTGCCAGCAGCTCCGCAGGACTAGAGGGGGGGGAGCAGTTCTTC.

This clone was seen just once. The genes are TRBV5-6 and TRBJ1-1; TRBD1 matches at 8 bases. V dropped 1 base and J dropped 0; count of bases not matched to a gene: 11. The CDR3 sequence is 18 residues long. CDR1 is SGHDT, CDR2 YYEEEE, per germline. The DNA for the CDR3 is TGTGCCAGCAGCTTGAAAAGACGAAGGGACAGGTTGAACACTGAAGCTTTCTTT. Translation gives CASSLKRRRDRLNTEAFF.

The V gene is TRBV2, the J gene TRBJ1-4; 8 bases map to TRBD1. Per germline, CDR1 SNHLY and CDR2 FYNNEI. CDR3 length equals 14 residues. The ends lost 6 bases at V and 8 bases at J; junction bases unmatched: 8. CDR3 residues: CASRLRGRGEKLFF. The DNA of the CDR3 is TGTGCCAGCAGGCTCAGGGGGCGTGGAGAAAAACTGTTTTTT.

V usage is TRBV19 and J usage is TRBJ2-3; 11 bases are shared with TRBD2. This CDR3 has 16 residues. V lost 4 bases to trimming and J lost 2 bases; unmatched junction nucleotides: 5. The germline V gene has CDR1 LNHDA and CDR2 SQIVND (reference sequence). CDR3 protein: CASSTRLAGITDTQYF. The CDR3 bases are TGTGCCAGTAGTACCCGACTAGCGGGGATCACAGATACGCAGTATTTT.

This clone has just a few counts. CDR3 sequence: CSVQPGWNTEAFF. CDR3 coding DNA: TGCAGCGTTCAACCAGGGTGGAACACTGAAGCTTTCTTT. V and J are TRBV29-1 and TRBJ1-1; possibly TRBD1 for D (5 bases). Germline V gene lookup returns CDR1 SQVTM and CDR2 ANQGSEA. The CDR3 covers 13 residues. The V end was cut by 5 bases, the J end by 1 base, with 11 bases between.

The rearrangement links TRBV30 to TRBJ1-2; 7 nucleotides align to TRBD1. V lost 5 bases to trimming and J lost 7 bases; unmatched junction nucleotides: 10. The CDR3 spans 13 residues. Germline V gene lookup returns CDR1 GTSNPN and CDR2 SVGIG (reference sequence). CDR3 nucleotide sequence: TGTGCCTGGGGCCCCGGGACAGTCCCTGGCTACACCTTC. Amino acid sequence: CAWGPGTVPGYTF.

The chain couples TRBV6-1 to TRBJ2-3; 7 nucleotides match TRBD1. Per the germline V gene, CDR1 is MNHNS and CDR2 is SASEGT. The CDR3 runs to 16 residues. Unmatched junction bases numbered 12, after V lost 6 bases and J lost 3 bases. The CDR3 loop is CASREQGPLPTDTQYF. CDR3 coding DNA: TGTGCCAGCAGGGAACAGGGGCCCCTACCTACAGATACGCAGTATTTT.

The rearrangement uses TRBV7-2 and TRBJ1-1, with TRBD1 matching 10 bases. Germline V CDR1 and CDR2: SGHTA, FQGNSA. This CDR3 has 15 amino acids. With 1 base clipped from V and 5 bases from J, the junction kept 4 bases outside the gene matches. CDR3 nucleotides: TGTGCCAGCAGCTTAGAGGGACAGGGGTTGACTGAAGCTTTCTTT. It specifies CASSLEGQGLTEAFF.

The CDR3 DNA sequence: TGTGCCAGCAGCTTTGATGGCCTGGACAGGGCCGAGACCCAGTACTTC. Amino acid sequence: CASSFDGLDRAETQYF. The chain links TRBV5-6 to TRBJ2-5; 8 bases line up with TRBD1. This CDR3 spans 16 amino acids. In germline, CDR1 is SGHDT, CDR2 YYEEEE. The V and J ends lost 2 bases and 5 bases, in that order; junction bases with no gene match: 11.

The rearrangement joins TRBV25-1 to TRBJ1-6; D ambiguous. Looked up from germline, CDR1 is MGHDK and CDR2 is SYGVNS. Trimming took off 3 bases at V and 0 bases at J, with 12 bases between the two ends. There are 17 residues in the CDR3. The CDR3 spells CASSDPTESSYNSPLHF. CDR3 bases: TGTGCCAGCAGTGACCCGACGGAGAGCTCCTATAATTCACCCCTCCACTTT.

The count of this clone is one. The chain joins TRBV4-1 to TRBJ1-1, with 7 positions matching TRBD1. This CDR3 contains 17 residues. Per germline, CDR1 MGHRA and CDR2 YSYEKL. Trimming took 3 bases from V and 4 from J; bases not matched to a gene: 14. CDR3 sequence: CASSQTQMGQMGTEAFF. The CDR3 DNA follows: TGCGCCAGCAGCCAGACCCAAATGGGACAGATGGGCACTGAAGCTTTCTTT.

The chain employs TRBV7-2 and TRBJ2-5; TRBD2 matches 15 bases. V shed 5 bases and J 4 bases; nucleotides not matched to a gene: 11. The CDR3 covers 18 residues. The germline V gene encodes CDR1 SGHTA and CDR2 FQGNSA. The CDR3 bases are TGTGCCAGCAGCATACCTTTGGGGACTAGCGGGAGGAGAGAGACCCAGTACTTC. Protein sequence: CASSIPLGTSGRRETQYF. The full variable domain, in which reference TRBV7-2 and TRBJ2-5 provide the parts outside the CDR3, is GAGVSQSPSNKVTEKGKDVELRCDPISGHTALYWYRQSLGQGLEFLIYFQGNSAPDKSGLPSDRFSAERTGGSVSTLTIQRTQQEDSAVYLCASSIPLGTSGRRETQYFGPGTRLLVL.

In the case of this clone: The sample carries other DNA sequences with the same CDR3. CDR3 nucleotide sequence: TGTGCCTGGAGTGTAAGAGGGATCATCGACACTGAAGCTTTCTTT. Translation: CAWSVRGIIDTEAFF. The chain combines TRBV30 with TRBJ1-1; D is unresolved. With 0 bases removed from V and 3 bases from J, the gap between germline ends came to 14 bases. The length of the CDR3 is 15 residues. Germline assignment: CDR1 GTSNPN and CDR2 SVGIG (reference sequence).

The V gene is TRBV5-8, the J gene TRBJ2-7; D might be TRBD2 (5 bases). CDR1 and CDR2 (germline): SGHTS, YDEGEE. The CDR3 length is 16 residues. Trimming took off 7 bases at V and 0 bases at J, with 20 bases between the two ends. CDR3 DNA sequence: TGTGCCAGCCCCCCGGCGGGCTCCTGGGGCTCCTACGAGCAGTACTTC. This encodes CASPPAGSWGSYEQYF.

As for this clone: A junction end diverges from the germline sequence, so it may reflect a read error. The chain combines TRBV30 with TRBJ1-6; D unclear. Germline CDR1 GTSNPN, CDR2 SVGIG (reference sequence). CDR3 length: 13 amino acids. The CDR3 DNA follows: TGTGCCTGGAAAGAGCAGGATAATTCACCCCTCAACTTT. It yields the protein CAWKEQDNSPLNF.

This clone was observed a single time. This chain uses TRBV4-1 with TRBJ2-2; D call uncertain. Between the trimmed V and J ends, which lost 0 bases and 9 bases, there was a span of 11 bases. CDR3 length equals 14 residues. The germline V gene has CDR1 MGHRA and CDR2 YSYEKL. DNA for the CDR3: TGCGCCAGCAGCCAAGATTTTGCGGCCCGGGAGCTGTTTTTT. Its protein is CASSQDFAARELFF.

This clone was detected a few times. A junction boundary mismatches the germline segment, possibly from a read error. The chain has TRBV7-9 and TRBJ2-1, with 15 positions matching TRBD2. Germline V gene data show CDR1 as SEHNR and CDR2 as FQNEAQ (reference sequence). The CDR3 contains 19 residues. CDR3 sequence: CSSSPPGTSGGRRLNEQFF. DNA of the CDR3: TGTTCCAGCAGCCCGCCTGGGACTAGCGGGGGGCGCCGCCTCAATGAGCAGTTCTTC. Drawing the rest from reference TRBV7-9 and TRBJ2-1, the complete variable domain is DTGVSQNPRHKITKRGQNVTFRCDPISEHNRLYWYRQTLGQGPEFLTYFQNEAQLEKSRLLSDRFSAERPKGSFSTLEIQRTEQGDSAMYLCSSSPPGTSGGRRLNEQFFGPGTRLTVL.

This chain uses TRBV19 with TRBJ2-2; 8 nucleotides agree with TRBD2. V lost 9 bases to trimming and J lost 5 bases; unmatched junction nucleotides: 11. Looked up from germline, CDR1 is LNHDA and CDR2 is SQIVND (reference sequence). The length of the CDR3 is 15 residues. CDR3 DNA: TGTGCCAGCCAACGAAGCGGGAGTAGAACCGGGGAGCTGTTTTTT. Translating gives CASQRSGSRTGELFF.

This clone was detected only a few times. The CDR3 spells CASSGPRDRDHEQYF. DNA for the CDR3: TGTGCCAGCAGCGGACCCCGGGACAGGGACCACGAGCAGTACTTC. The V and J genes are TRBV21-1 and TRBJ2-7; the table's D call, TRBD1, was not checked against the DNA. TRBV21-1 is given as a pseudogene. CDR3 length equals 15 residues.

The chain carries TRBV28 and TRBJ1-1, with D tentatively TRBD1 (5 bases). The germline V and J ends were trimmed by 3 bases and 2 bases, with 22 bases remaining between them. This CDR3 spans 18 amino acids. Germline V gene sequence: CDR1 MDHEN, CDR2 SYDVKM. The CDR3 DNA sequence: TGTGCCAGCAGTTTCGCCCCCGGTTGGGCGACAGTCAACACTGAAGCTTTCTTT. It specifies CASSFAPGWATVNTEAFF.

V is TRBV30 and J is TRBJ1-5; a weak D match, TRBD1 (5 bases). Germline lookup yields CDR1 GTSNPN and CDR2 SVGIG (reference sequence). CDR3 length: 15 amino acids. V lost 4 bases and J lost 7, with 20 bases in between. The CDR3 loop reads CAWTTYGGVGQPQHF. The CDR3, as DNA: TGTGCCTGGACCACATACGGAGGGGTAGGCCAGCCCCAGCATTTT.

The chain carries TRBV30 and TRBJ2-7; a weak D match, TRBD1 (6 bases). The CDR3 spans 13 residues. V lost 5 bases and J lost 0, with 11 bases in between. CDR1 is GTSNPN and CDR2 is SVGIG in the germline V gene (reference sequence). The CDR3 nucleotides are TGTGCCTGGCGAGGGGGTTCCTCCTACGAGCAGTACTTC. As protein: CAWRGGSSYEQYF.

J is TRBJ2-5 and V is TRBV6-5; 10 positions match TRBD2. The CDR3 consists of 15 residues. Germline lookup yields CDR1 MNHEY and CDR2 SVGAGI. Trimming at V came to 2 bases and at J to 5 bases, leaving 5 bases not matched to a gene. The CDR3 protein is CASSYQRGGSETQYF. The CDR3 DNA reads as TGTGCCAGCAGTTACCAGCGGGGGGGCTCGGAGACCCAGTACTTC.